This T cell receptor beta chain was retrieved from a study of T cells after yellow fever vaccination. Study-wide findings and caveats: Researchers noted that a small share of clonotypes showed up in both CD4 and CD8 compartments. Researchers report a weaker secondary response that nonetheless peaked faster, day 5 versus 15.

From germline, CDR1 is SGHAT and CDR2 FQNNGV. The CDR3 consists of 14 residues. Deletions cut 5 bases from V and 5 bases from J, with 16 bases between. 5'RACE template switching added a universal primer site and UMIs to TCR cDNA. TCRdb fed the 5' RACE reads into MiXCR, producing one record per CDR3 protein. The sample lists a few hundred thousand distinct CDR3 sequences, over 3.5% seen once, with under 30% in the top ten. Many counts were recorded for this clonotype. Its antigen is as yet unknown. The receptor was isolated from a man aged 18 to 35 who received the YFV17D yellow fever vaccine. This chain uses TRBV11-2 with TRBJ2-7, with TRBD1 as a possible D gene (6 bases). Sample: PBMCs, taken 5 days after the yellow fever booster vaccination. The chain's CDR3 is CASSPIQGFDEQYF. The CDR3, as DNA: TGTGCCAGCAGCCCAATACAGGGTTTCGACGAGCAGTACTTC. Looking up the rest from reference TRBV11-2 and TRBJ2-7 gives the full variable domain: EAGVAQSPRYKIIEKRQSVAFWCNPISGHATLYWYQQILGQGPKLLIQFQNNGVVDDSQLPKDRFSAERLKGVDSTLKIQPAKLEDSAVYLCASSPIQGFDEQYFGPGTRLTVT.